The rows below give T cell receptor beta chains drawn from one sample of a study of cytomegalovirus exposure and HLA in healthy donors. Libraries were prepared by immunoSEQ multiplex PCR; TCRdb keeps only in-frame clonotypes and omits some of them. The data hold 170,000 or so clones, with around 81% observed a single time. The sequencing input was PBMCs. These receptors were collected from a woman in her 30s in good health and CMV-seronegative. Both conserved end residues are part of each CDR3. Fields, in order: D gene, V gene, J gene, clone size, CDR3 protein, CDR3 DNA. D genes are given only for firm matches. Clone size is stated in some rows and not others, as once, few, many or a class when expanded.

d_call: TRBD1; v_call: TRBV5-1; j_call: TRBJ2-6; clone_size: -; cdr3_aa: CASSTGGSSGANGLTF; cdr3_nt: TGCGCCAGCTCGACAGGGGGCAGCTCTGGGGCCAACGGCCTGACTTTC
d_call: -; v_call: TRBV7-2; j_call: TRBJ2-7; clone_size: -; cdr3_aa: CASSLVGGRSSYEQYF; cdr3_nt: TGTGCCAGCAGCTTAGTTGGCGGGCGTAGTTCCTACGAGCAGTACTTC
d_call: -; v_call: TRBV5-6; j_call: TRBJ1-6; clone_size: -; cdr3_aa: CASSWQGNSPLHF; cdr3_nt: TGTGCCAGCAGCTGGCAGGGGAATTCACCCCTCCACTTT
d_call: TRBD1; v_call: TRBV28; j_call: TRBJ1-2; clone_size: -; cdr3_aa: CASSSLIRDRGNYGYTF; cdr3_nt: TGTGCCAGCAGTTCCCTGATTCGGGACAGGGGAAACTATGGCTACACCTTC
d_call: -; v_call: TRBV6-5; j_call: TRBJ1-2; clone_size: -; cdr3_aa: CATTRGNYGYTF; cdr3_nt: TGTGCCACCACGCGGGGTAACTATGGCTACACCTTC
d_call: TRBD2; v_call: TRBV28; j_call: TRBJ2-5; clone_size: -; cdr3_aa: CASSNQGTSDETQYF; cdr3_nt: TGTGCCAGCAGTAACCAAGGGACTAGCGACGAGACCCAGTACTTC
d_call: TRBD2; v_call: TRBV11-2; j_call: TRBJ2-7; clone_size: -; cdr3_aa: CASSFGGAYEQYF; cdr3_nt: TGTGCCAGCAGCTTTGGGGGGGCCTACGAGCAGTACTTC
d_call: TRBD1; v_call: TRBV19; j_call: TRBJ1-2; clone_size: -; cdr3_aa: CASSIPGGQNYGYTF; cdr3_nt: TGTGCCAGTAGTATCCCCGGGGGACAGAACTATGGCTACACCTTC
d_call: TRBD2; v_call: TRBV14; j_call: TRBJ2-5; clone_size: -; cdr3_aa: CASSRGTSAGETQYF; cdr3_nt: TGTGCCAGCAGCCGGGGGACTAGCGCCGGAGAGACCCAGTACTTC
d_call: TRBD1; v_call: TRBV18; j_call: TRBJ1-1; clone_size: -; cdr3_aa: CASSSTPQTGANTEAFF; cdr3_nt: TGTGCCAGCTCATCAACCCCCCAGACAGGGGCGAACACTGAAGCTTTCTTT
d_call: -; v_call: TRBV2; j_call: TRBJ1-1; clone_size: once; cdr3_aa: CASSEREGSASEAFF; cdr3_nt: TGTGCCAGCAGTGAAAGGGAGGGGTCGGCTTCTGAAGCTTTCTTT
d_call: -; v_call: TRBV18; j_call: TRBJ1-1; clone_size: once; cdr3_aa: CASSPGRGGQFEAFF; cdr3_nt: TGTGCCAGCTCACCCGGCCGGGGCGGACAGTTTGAAGCTTTCTTT
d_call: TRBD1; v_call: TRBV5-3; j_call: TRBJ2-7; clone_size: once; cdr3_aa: CARSLRQGRDEQYF; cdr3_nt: TGTGCCAGAAGCCTCCGACAGGGCCGGGACGAGCAGTACTTC
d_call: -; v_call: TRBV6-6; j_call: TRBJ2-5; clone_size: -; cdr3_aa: CASSLSGWETQYF; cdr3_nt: TGTGCCAGCAGTTTGTCAGGGTGGGAGACCCAGTACTTC
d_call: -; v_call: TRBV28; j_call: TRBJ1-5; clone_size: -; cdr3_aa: CASSFLDRSQPQHF; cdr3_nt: TGTGCCAGCAGTTTCCTCGACAGGAGTCAGCCCCAGCATTTT
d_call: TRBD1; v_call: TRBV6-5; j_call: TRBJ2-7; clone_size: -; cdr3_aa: CASSSTGISYEQYF; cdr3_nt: TGTGCCAGCAGTTCGACAGGGATCTCCTACGAGCAGTACTTC
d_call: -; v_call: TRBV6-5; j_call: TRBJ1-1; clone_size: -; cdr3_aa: CASREGRENTEAFF; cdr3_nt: TGTGCCAGCAGGGAGGGTAGGGAGAACACTGAAGCTTTCTTT
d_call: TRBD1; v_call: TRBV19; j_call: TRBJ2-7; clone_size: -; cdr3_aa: CASSNPAGQGSGEQYF; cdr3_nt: TGTGCCAGTAGTAACCCCGCGGGACAGGGTTCTGGTGAGCAGTACTTC
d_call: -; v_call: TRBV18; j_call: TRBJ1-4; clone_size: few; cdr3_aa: CASSPNREGEKLFF; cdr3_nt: TGTGCCAGCTCACCAAACAGGGAGGGCGAAAAACTGTTTTTT
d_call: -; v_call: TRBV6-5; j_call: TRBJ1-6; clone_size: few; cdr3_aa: CASSYQGMNSPLHF; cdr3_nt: TGTGCCAGCAGTTATCAGGGGATGAATTCACCCCTCCACTTT
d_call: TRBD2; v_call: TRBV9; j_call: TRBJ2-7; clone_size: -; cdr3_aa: CASGRTAGDYEQYF; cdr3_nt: TGTGCCAGCGGTAGGACCGCGGGAGATTACGAGCAGTACTTC
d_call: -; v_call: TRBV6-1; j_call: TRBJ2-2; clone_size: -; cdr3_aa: CASTPGTRLTGELFF; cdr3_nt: TGTGCCAGCACTCCCGGGACAAGGCTCACCGGGGAGCTGTTTTTT
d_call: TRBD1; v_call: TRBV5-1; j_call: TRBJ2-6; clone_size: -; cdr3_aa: CASGQGGAGANVLTF; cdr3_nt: TGCGCCAGCGGTCAAGGGGGCGCTGGGGCCAACGTCCTGACTTTC
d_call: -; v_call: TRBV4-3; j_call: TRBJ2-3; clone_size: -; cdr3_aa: CASSQERRGVITDTQYF; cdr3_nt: TGCGCCAGCAGCCAAGAACGCAGGGGGGTGATCACAGATACGCAGTATTTT
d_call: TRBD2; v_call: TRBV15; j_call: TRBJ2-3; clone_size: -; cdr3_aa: CATSRVSGGADTQYF; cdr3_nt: TGTGCCACCAGCAGAGTTAGCGGGGGGGCAGATACGCAGTATTTT
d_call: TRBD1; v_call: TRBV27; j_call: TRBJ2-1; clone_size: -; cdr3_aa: CASRTTGGSYNEQFF; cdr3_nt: TGTGCCAGCAGAACCACAGGGGGGTCCTACAATGAGCAGTTCTTC
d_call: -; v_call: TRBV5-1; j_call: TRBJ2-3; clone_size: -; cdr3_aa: CASSLMGQADTQYF; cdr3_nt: TGCGCCAGCAGCTTGATGGGGCAGGCAGATACGCAGTATTTT
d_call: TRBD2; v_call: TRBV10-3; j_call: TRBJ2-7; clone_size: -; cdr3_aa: CAIRGLAGGANGEQYF; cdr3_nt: TGTGCCATCAGGGGACTAGCGGGGGGCGCGAATGGGGAGCAGTACTTC
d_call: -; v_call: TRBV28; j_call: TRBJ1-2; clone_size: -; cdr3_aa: CASSLGAGQGYTF; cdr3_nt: TGTGCCAGCAGTCTAGGGGCCGGACAGGGCTACACCTTC